Listed below are T cell receptor beta chains from one sample, sequenced in a study of blood T cells in healthy people across ages. TCRdb re-analysed the 5' RACE reads in MiXCR, keeping a single row per CDR3 protein. The sample holds over 950,000 distinct CDR3 sequences, 30% to 40% seen once. Source material: blood. These TCRs come from a man aged 18 to 29 in good health. Each CDR3 is given with its conserved first and last residue. A D gene is named only where the DNA matches it firmly. Part of the rows lack a size; the others show once, few, many or a class for expanded clones.

>TRBD1|TRBV19|TRBJ1-1|.
CASSAAGGMNTEAFF
TGTGCCAGTAGTGCTGCAGGGGGAATGAACACTGAAGCTTTCTTT
>.|TRBV5-5|TRBJ2-2|.
CASSFLYDGELFF
TGTGCCAGCAGCTTTTTGTATGACGGGGAGCTGTTTTTT
>.|TRBV7-9|TRBJ1-2|.
CASSFEDSNNYGYTF
TGTGCCAGCAGCTTCGAGGACAGCAATAACTATGGCTACACCTTC
>.|TRBV2|TRBJ2-2|.
CASSVGTNTGELFF
TGTGCCAGCAGTGTAGGGACTAACACCGGGGAGCTGTTTTTT
>TRBD1|TRBV9|TRBJ2-2|.
CASSVGQGLATGELFF
TGTGCCAGCAGCGTAGGACAGGGGCTGGCCACCGGGGAGCTGTTTTTT
>.|TRBV18|TRBJ1-2|.
CASSPPGWSHYGYTF
TGTGCCAGCTCACCACCGGGCTGGAGTCACTATGGCTACACCTTC
>TRBD1|TRBV12-3/TRBV12-4|TRBJ2-5|few
CASSVRDRVVHEQYF
TGTGCCAGCAGTGTCCGGGACAGGGTTGTACATGAGCAGTACTTC
>.|TRBV10-3|TRBJ2-7|.
CAISESNSYEQYF
TGTGCCATCAGTGAGTCGAACTCCTACGAGCAGTACTTC
>.|TRBV10-3|TRBJ2-5|few
CAISEDNQETQYF
TGTGCCATCAGTGAGGACAACCAAGAGACCCAGTACTTC
>.|TRBV9|TRBJ1-2|few
CASSVGIIDGYTF
TGTGCCAGCAGCGTAGGAATCATCGATGGCTACACCTTC
>.|TRBV20-1|TRBJ2-3|few
CSARDRARSTDTQYF
TGCAGTGCTAGAGACCGAGCTAGAAGCACAGATACGCAGTATTTT
>.|TRBV14|TRBJ1-6|.
CASSRSWPSPLHF
TGTGCCAGCAGCCGATCATGGCCGTCACCCCTCCACTTT
>.|TRBV7-2|TRBJ1-5|few
CASSLVGGQPQHF
TGTGCCAGCAGCTTAGTAGGAGGTCAGCCCCAGCATTTT
>.|TRBV5-6|TRBJ2-2|.
CASSHSGAPATGELFF
TGTGCCAGCAGCCATTCGGGGGCTCCGGCCACCGGGGAGCTGTTTTTT
>.|TRBV27|TRBJ1-1|once
CASSLRALGTEAFF
TGTGCCAGCAGTTTACGGGCGCTAGGCACTGAAGCTTTCTTT
>TRBD2|TRBV6-5|TRBJ2-3|many
CASSYSGLADSTDTQYF
TGTGCCAGCAGTTACTCGGGACTAGCGGACAGCACAGATACGCAGTATTTT
>.|TRBV6-5|TRBJ1-2|.
CASSYSRSGGYTF
TGTGCCAGCAGTTACTCCCGAAGTGGGGGCTACACCTTC
>TRBD1|TRBV9|TRBJ1-5|few
CASSHQGTEDQPQHF
TGTGCCAGCAGCCATCAAGGGACAGAAGATCAGCCCCAGCATTTT
>TRBD1|TRBV7-2|TRBJ1-2|few
CASTLSDRPYGYTF
TGTGCCAGCACACTATCGGACAGGCCTTATGGCTACACCTTC
>TRBD2|TRBV4-1|TRBJ2-7|.
CASSQVLAAPYEQYF
TGCGCCAGCAGCCAAGTCCTAGCGGCTCCCTACGAGCAGTACTTC
>.|TRBV12-3/TRBV12-4|TRBJ2-3|many
CASSLSGVSTDTQYF
TGTGCCAGCAGTTTATCAGGGGTCAGCACAGATACGCAGTATTTT
>.|TRBV20-1|TRBJ2-7|once
CSARDGTVGPYEQYF
TGCAGTGCTAGAGATGGGACGGTGGGCCCCTACGAGCAGTACTTC
>.|TRBV9|TRBJ2-5|few
CASSAGEETQYF
TGTGCCAGCAGCGCAGGCGAGGAGACCCAGTACTTC
>TRBD1|TRBV7-9|TRBJ1-1|few
CASSLTGQDTEAFF
TGTGCCAGCAGCTTAACGGGACAGGACACTGAAGCTTTCTTT
>.|TRBV7-2|TRBJ2-1|few
CASSLRRGEQFF
TGTGCCAGCAGCTTAAGGCGCGGTGAGCAGTTCTTC
>TRBD1|TRBV5-1|TRBJ1-1|few
CASSLDGTGYWVTEAFF
TGCGCCAGCAGCTTGGACGGGACAGGGTACTGGGTCACTGAAGCTTTCTTT